Listed here is a single TCR beta chain. Antigen: not known. This may be a read error: a much more frequent sequence differs by one nucleotide. Carried by the TCR beta cDNA libraries were unique molecular identifiers. The T cell input of roughly 1 to 11 million gave approximately 500,000 cDNA molecules. From the PCR reads, TCRdb called clonotypes with MiXCR, one entry per CDR3 protein. The table shows 170,000 or so distinct CDR3 sequences, with 30% occurring only once. This sample is part of a study of post-analysis software for immune sequencing data. On the study more broadly: The disease courses spanned relapsing-remitting, secondary progressive and progressive-relapsing forms of multiple sclerosis.

This CDR3 comprises 15 residues. The V gene's germline CDR1 is SGHDT and CDR2 YYEEEE. Study findings and constraints: Samples from one preparation batch, clustered by F measure, grouped strongly together. A significant reduction in normalized Chao1 diversity was observed in multiple sclerosis patients versus controls. Among five TRBV segments more frequent in patients than controls were TRBV5-6, TRBV5-1 and TRBV20-1.

The sample was blood. This rearrangement joins TRBV5-6 to TRBJ2-6; D gene uncertain. The origin of this receptor is a girl under 18 with multiple sclerosis. The CDR3 loop reads CDSSPARSGANVLTF. The CDR3 nucleotides are TGTGACAGCAGCCCTGCACGTTCTGGGGCCAACGTCCTGACTTTC.